A single T cell receptor beta chain is shown here with its context. What it recognizes is unknown. The data derive from a study of T-cell reconstitution after alpha-beta-depleted transplantation in children. J gave up 6 bases and V 6 bases, and 9 bases lay outside the gene matches. The CDR3 sequence is 14 residues long. CDR1 is SQVTM and CDR2 is ANQGSEA in the germline V gene. General observations from the study: Some patients' high day-60 TCRbeta diversity was attributed to recipient cells surviving conditioning. At around two months after transplant, the alpha-beta T cells were reportedly derived from several hundred expanded clones that came from non-depleted graft cells. Newly produced T cells mostly provided counts and TCRbeta diversity after one year, as hyperexpanded clones declined.

Construction of the TCRbeta library involved unique molecular identifiers. TCRdb reprocessed the PCR reads with MiXCR, giving one entry per CDR3 protein. Of about 460,000 distinct CDR3 sequences in the sample, 10% were seen once. This TCR derives from a child aged 2 to 10 with inherited bone marrow failure, due to receive a stem cell transplant. Sequences were derived from PBMCs, sampled before TCRalphabeta/CD19-depleted stem cell transplant. This sequence joins TRBV29-1 and TRBJ2-2; 8 positions agree with TRBD1. The CDR3 spells CSVARTGMSGELFF. Written as DNA, the CDR3 is TGCAGCGTAGCACGGACAGGGATGTCCGGGGAGCTGTTTTTT.